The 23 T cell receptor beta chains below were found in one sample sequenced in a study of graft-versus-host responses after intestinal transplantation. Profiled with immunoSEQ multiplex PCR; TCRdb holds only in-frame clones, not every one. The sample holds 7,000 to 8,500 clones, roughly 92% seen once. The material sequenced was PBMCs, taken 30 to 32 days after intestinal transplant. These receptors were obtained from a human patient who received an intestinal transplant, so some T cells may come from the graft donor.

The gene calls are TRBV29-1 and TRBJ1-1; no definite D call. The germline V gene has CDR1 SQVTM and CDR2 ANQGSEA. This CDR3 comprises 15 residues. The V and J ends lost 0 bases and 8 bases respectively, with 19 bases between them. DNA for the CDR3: TGCAGCGTTGAAGATCAAGGTTCGGGCCAACACGAAGCTTTCTTT. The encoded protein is CSVEDQGSGQHEAFF. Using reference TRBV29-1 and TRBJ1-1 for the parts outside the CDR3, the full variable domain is SAVISQKPSRDICQRGTSLTIQCQVDSQVTMMFWYRQQPGQSLTLIATANQGSEATYESGFVIDKFPISRPNLTFSTLTVSNMSPEDSSIYLCSVEDQGSGQHEAFFGQGTRLTVV.

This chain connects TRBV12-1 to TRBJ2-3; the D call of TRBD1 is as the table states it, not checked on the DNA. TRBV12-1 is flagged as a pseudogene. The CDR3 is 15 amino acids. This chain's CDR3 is CASSYTQGNSDTQYF. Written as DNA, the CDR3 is TGTGCCAGCAGCTATACACAGGGGAATTCTGATACGCAGTATTTT.

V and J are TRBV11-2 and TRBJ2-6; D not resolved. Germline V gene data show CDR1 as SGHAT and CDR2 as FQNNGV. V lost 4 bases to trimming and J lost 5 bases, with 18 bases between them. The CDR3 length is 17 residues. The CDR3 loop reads CASSSFWQQSRANVLTF. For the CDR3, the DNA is TGTGCCAGCAGCTCATTTTGGCAACAAAGTCGGGCCAACGTCCTGACTTTC.

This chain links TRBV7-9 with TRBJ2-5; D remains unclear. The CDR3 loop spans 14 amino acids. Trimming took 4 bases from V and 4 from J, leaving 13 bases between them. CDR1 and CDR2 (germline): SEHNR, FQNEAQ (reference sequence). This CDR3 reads CASSSSPWGETQYF. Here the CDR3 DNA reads TGTGCCAGCAGCTCAAGCCCTTGGGGAGAGACCCAGTACTTC.

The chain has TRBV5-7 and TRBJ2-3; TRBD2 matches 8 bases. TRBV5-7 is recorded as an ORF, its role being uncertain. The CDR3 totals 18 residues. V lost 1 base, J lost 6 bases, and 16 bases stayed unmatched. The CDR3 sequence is CASSLQGKSGGSADTQYF. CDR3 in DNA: TGTGCCAGCAGCTTGCAGGGGAAAAGCGGGGGTTCCGCCGATACGCAGTATTTT.

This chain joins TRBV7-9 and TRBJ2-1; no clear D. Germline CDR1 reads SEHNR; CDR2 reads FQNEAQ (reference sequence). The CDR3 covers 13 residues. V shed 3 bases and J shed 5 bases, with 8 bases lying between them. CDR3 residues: CASSFQVNNEQFF. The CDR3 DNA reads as TGTGCCAGCAGCTTTCAAGTTAACAATGAGCAGTTCTTC.

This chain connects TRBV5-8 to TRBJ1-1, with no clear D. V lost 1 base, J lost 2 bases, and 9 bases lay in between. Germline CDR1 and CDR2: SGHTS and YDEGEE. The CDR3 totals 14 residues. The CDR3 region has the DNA TGTGCCAGCAGCTTGTTCGGACCCAACACTGAAGCTTTCTTT. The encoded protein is CASSLFGPNTEAFF.

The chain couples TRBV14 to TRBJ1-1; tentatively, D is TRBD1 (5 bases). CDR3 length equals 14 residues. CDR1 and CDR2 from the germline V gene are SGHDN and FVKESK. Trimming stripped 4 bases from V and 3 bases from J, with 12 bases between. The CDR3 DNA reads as TGTGCCAGCAGCCCGATGGGGGGGGACACTGAAGCTTTCTTT. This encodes CASSPMGGDTEAFF. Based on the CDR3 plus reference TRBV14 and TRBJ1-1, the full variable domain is EAGVTQFPSHSVIEKGQTVTLRCDPISGHDNLYWYRRVMGKEIKFLLHFVKESKQDESGMPNNRFLAERTGGTYSTLKVQPAELEDSGVYFCASSPMGGDTEAFFGQGTRLTVV.

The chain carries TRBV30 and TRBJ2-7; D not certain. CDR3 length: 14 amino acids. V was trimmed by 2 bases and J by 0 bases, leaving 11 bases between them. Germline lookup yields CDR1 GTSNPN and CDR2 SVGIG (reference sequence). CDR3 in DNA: TGTGCCTGGAGTTACGTGGGGTTCTCCTACGAGCAGTACTTC. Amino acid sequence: CAWSYVGFSYEQYF.

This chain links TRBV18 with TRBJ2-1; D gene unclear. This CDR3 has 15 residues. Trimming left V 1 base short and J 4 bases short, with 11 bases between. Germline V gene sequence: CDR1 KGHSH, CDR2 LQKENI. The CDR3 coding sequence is TGTGCCAGCTCACCACATACCGTAAGGTACAATGAGCAGTTCTTC. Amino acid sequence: CASSPHTVRYNEQFF.

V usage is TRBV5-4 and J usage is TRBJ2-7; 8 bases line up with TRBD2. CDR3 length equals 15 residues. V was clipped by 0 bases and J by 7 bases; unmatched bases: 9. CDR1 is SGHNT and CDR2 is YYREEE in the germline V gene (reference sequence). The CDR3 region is CASSLDGGAGGEQYF. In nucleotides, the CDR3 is TGTGCCAGCAGCTTGGACGGGGGGGCCGGAGGGGAGCAGTACTTC.

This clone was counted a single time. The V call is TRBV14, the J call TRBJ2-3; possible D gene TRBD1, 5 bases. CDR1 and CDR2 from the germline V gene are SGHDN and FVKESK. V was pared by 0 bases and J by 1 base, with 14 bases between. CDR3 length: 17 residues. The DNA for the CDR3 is TGTGCCAGCAGCCAAGATCTTTCAGGGTGGGGCACAGATACGCAGTATTTT. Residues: CASSQDLSGWGTDTQYF.

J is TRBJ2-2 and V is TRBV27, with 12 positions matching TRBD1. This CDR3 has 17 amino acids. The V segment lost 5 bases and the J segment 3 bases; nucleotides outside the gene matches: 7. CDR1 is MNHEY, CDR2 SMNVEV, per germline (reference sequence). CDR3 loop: CASSPTGDRGHTGELFF. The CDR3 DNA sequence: TGTGCCAGCAGTCCCACTGGGGACAGGGGGCACACCGGGGAGCTGTTTTTT.

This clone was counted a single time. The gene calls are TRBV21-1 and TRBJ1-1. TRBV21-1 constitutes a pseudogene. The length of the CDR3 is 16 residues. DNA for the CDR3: TGTGCCAGCAGGCGAACGGACCCCCTCGCAAACACTGAAGCTTTCTTT. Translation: CASRRTDPLANTEAFF.

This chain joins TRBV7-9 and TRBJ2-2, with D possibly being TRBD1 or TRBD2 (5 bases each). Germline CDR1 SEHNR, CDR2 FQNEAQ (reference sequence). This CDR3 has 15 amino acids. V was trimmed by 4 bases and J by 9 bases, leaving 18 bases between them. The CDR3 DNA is TGTGCCAGCAGCTACCATACCGGGACCAAGAGGGAGCTGTTTTTT. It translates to CASSYHTGTKRELFF. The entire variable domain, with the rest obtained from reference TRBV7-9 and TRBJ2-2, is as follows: DTGVSQNPRHKITKRGQNVTFRCDPISEHNRLYWYRQTLGQGPEFLTYFQNEAQLEKSRLLSDRFSAERPKGSFSTLEIQRTEQGDSAMYLCASSYHTGTKRELFFGEGSRLTVL.

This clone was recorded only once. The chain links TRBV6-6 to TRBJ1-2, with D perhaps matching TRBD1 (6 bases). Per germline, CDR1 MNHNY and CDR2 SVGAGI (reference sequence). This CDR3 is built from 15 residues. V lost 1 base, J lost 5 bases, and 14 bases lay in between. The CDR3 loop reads CASSYFTGTSYGYTF. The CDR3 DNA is TGTGCCAGCAGTTACTTCACCGGGACATCGTATGGCTACACCTTC.

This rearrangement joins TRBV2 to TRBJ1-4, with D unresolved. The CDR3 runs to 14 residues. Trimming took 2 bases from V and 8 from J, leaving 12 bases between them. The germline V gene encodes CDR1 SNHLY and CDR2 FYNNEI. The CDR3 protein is CASSELTRVEKLFF. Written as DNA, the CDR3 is TGTGCCAGCAGTGAACTGACAAGAGTAGAAAAACTGTTTTTT.

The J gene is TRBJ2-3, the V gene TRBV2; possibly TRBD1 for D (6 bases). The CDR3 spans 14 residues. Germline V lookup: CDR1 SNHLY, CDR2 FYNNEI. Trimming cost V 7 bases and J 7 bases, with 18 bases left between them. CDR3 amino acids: CASTTDSLGNTQYF. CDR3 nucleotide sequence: TGTGCCAGCACGACGGACAGTTTGGGCAATACGCAGTATTTT.

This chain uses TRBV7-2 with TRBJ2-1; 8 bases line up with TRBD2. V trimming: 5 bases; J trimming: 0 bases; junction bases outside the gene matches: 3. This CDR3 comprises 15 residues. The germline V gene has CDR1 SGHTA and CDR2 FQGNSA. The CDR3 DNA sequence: TGTGCCAGCAGCACCGGGACTAGCTCCTACAATGAGCAGTTCTTC. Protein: CASSTGTSSYNEQFF.

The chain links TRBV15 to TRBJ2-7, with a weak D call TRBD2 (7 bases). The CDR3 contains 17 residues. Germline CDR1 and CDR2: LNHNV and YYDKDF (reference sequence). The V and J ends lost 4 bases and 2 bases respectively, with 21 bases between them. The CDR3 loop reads CATSNPQGGVEAYEQYF. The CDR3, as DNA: TGTGCCACCAGCAACCCACAGGGAGGGGTGGAGGCCTACGAGCAGTACTTC.

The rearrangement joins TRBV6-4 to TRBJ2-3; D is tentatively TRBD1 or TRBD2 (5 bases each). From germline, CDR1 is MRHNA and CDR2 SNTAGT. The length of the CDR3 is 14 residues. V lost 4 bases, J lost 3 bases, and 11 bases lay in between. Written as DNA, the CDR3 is TGTGCCAGCAGTGCGAGGGGTCCTACAGATACGCAGTATTTT. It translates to CASSARGPTDTQYF.

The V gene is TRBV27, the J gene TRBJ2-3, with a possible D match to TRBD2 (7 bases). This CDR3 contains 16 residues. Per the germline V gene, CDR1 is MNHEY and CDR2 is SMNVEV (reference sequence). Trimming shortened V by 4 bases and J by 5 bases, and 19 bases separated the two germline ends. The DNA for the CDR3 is TGTGCCAGCAGTTCCCTGGGGTGGGGGGGCAAAGATACGCAGTATTTT. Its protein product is CASSSLGWGGKDTQYF.

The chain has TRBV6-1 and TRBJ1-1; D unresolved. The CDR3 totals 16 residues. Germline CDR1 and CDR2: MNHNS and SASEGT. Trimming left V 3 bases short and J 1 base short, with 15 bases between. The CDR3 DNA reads TGTGCCAGCAGTGACCTGTTCGGGGTTGGGAACACTGAAGCTTTCTTT. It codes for CASSDLFGVGNTEAFF.